The 7 T cell receptor beta chains below come from one sample, sequenced in a study of blood T cell repertoires in COVID-19. Sequencing was performed with immunoSEQ multiplex PCR; in TCRdb, only in-frame clones are kept and a portion is missing. The table lists approximately 210,000 clones, approximately 84% of them singletons. Material for sequencing was peripheral blood. All receptors derive from a woman in her forties or fifties with active or convalescent COVID-19.

The chain recombines TRBV28 with TRBJ2-7; 10 nucleotides agree with TRBD2. CDR3 size: 13 residues. V lost 8 bases and J lost 3; bases outside the gene matches: 4. Looked up from germline, CDR1 is MDHEN and CDR2 is SYDVKM. The CDR3 loop reads CASCPSGGYEQYV. The CDR3 bases are TGTGCCAGCTGCCCTAGCGGGGGCTACGAGCAGTACGTC.

V gene TRBV10-2 combines with J gene TRBJ2-7; the match to TRBD2 covers 8 bases. Germline trimming cut 0 bases from V and 4 bases from J; bases unmatched to any gene: 5. There are 15 residues in the CDR3. The germline gives CDR1 WSHSY, CDR2 SAAADI. The CDR3 loop is CASSESTPGGYEQYV. DNA for the CDR3: TGCGCCAGCAGTGAGTCGACCCCGGGGGGGTACGAGCAGTACGTC.

This chain links TRBV7-2 with TRBJ2-2, with D hard to call. There are 12 residues in the CDR3. Germline values: CDR1 SGHTA, CDR2 FQGNSA. The V end lost 5 bases, the J end lost 4 bases, and 5 bases lay between the germline ends. The CDR3 region is CASSPSTGELFF. The CDR3 coding sequence is TGTGCCAGCAGCCCTAGCACCGGGGAGCTGTTTTTT.

The gene calls are TRBV3-1 (or the pseudogene TRBV3-2) and TRBJ2-7; 8 bases map to TRBD2. The CDR3 totals 16 residues. V lost 1 base and J lost 0; bases outside the gene matches: 5. The V gene's germline CDR1 is LGHDT and CDR2 YNNKEL (reference sequence). CDR3 region: CASSQGAGAYSYEQYF. CDR3 bases: TGTGCCAGCAGCCAAGGAGCGGGGGCCTACTCCTACGAGCAGTACTTC.

The chain carries TRBV7-9 and TRBJ1-5; weak D call: TRBD1 (6 bases). This CDR3 region has 14 residues. The germline CDR1 and CDR2 sequences are SEHNR and FQNEAQ (reference sequence). V dropped 4 bases and J dropped 4 bases, with 11 bases sitting between them. Written as DNA, the CDR3 is TGTGCCAGCAGCTCGCAGGGGCGTAATCAGCCCCAGCATTTT. Amino acids: CASSSQGRNQPQHF.

The chain is built from TRBV7-9 and TRBJ1-3; TRBD1 aligns across 10 bases. Germline-derived CDR1 and CDR2 are SEHNR and FQNEAQ (reference sequence). The J segment lost 6 bases and the V segment lost 6 bases, leaving 11 bases of the junction unmatched. This CDR3 comprises 16 residues. The CDR3 nucleotides are TGTGCCAGCAGGCCGCCGGGACAGGGGCTAGTAAACACCATATATTTT. It yields the protein CASRPPGQGLVNTIYF.

This clone turned up a few times. The rearrangement uses TRBV6-5 and TRBJ2-1; 9 nucleotides agree with TRBD1. Germline-derived CDR1 and CDR2 are MNHEY and SVGAGI. Unmatched junction bases numbered 10, after V lost 4 bases and J lost 6 bases. This CDR3 has 16 residues. In DNA form, the CDR3 reads TGTGCCAGCAGTTTCCGTGCACAGGGGGCCCTCAATGAGCAGTTCTTC. Translation gives CASSFRAQGALNEQFF.